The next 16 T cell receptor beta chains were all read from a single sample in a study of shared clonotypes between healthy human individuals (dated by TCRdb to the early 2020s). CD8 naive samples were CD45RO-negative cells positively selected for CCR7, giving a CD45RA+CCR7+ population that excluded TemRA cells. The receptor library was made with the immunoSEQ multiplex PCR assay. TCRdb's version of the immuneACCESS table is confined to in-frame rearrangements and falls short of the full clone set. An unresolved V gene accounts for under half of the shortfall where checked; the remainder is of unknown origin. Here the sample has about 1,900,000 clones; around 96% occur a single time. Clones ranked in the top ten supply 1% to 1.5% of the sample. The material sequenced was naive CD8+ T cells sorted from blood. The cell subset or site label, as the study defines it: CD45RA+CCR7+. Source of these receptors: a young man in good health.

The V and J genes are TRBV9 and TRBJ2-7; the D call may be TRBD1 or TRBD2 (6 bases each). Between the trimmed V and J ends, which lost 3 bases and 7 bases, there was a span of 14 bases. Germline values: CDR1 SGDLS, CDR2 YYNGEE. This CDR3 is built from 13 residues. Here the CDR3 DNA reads TGTGCCAGCAGCGCGCCCCTAGGGGGGGAGCAGTACTTC. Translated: CASSAPLGGEQYF.

CDR3 nucleotide sequence: TGTGCCAGCAGCATCGCGGACTTGAGCTCCTACAATGAGCAGTTCTTC. Residues: CASSIADLSSYNEQFF. V and J are TRBV7-8 and TRBJ2-1, with a possible D match to TRBD2 (5 bases). V lost 5 bases, J lost 0 bases, and 14 bases lay in between. The V gene's germline CDR1 is SGHVS and CDR2 FQNEAQ. The length of the CDR3 is 16 residues.

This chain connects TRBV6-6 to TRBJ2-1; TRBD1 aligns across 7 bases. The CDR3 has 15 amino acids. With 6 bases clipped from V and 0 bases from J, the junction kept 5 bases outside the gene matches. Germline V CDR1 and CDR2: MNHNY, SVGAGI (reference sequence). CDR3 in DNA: TGTGCCAGCAGCGCCACAGGGGACTCCTACAATGAGCAGTTCTTC. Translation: CASSATGDSYNEQFF.

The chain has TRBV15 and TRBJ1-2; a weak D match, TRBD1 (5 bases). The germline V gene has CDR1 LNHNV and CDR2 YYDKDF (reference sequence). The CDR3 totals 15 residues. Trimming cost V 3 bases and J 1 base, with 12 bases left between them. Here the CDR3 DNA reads TGTGCCACCAGCAGTGGGACCCCTTATAACTATGGCTACACCTTC. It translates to CATSSGTPYNYGYTF.

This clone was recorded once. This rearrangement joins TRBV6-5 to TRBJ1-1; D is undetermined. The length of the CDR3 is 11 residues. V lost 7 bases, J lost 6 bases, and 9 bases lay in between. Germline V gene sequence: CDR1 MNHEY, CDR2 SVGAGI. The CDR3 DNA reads TGTGCCAGCACCCGAGACGCTGAAGCTTTCTTT. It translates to CASTRDAEAFF.

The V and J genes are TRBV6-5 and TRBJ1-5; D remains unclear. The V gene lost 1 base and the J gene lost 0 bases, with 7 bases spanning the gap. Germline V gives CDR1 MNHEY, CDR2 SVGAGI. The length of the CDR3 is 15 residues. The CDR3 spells CASSYWANSNQPQHF. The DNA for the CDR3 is TGTGCCAGCAGTTACTGGGCCAATAGCAATCAGCCCCAGCATTTT.

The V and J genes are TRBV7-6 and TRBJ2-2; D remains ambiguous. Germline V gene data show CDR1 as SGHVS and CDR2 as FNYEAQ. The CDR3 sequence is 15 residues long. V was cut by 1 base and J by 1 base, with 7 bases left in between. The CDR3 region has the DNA TGTGCCAGCAGCTTAGTGGCAGAGAACACCGGGGAGCTGTTTTTT. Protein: CASSLVAENTGELFF.

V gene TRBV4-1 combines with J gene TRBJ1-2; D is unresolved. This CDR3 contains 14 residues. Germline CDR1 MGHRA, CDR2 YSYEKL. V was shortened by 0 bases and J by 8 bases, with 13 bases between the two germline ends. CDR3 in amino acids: CASSQERRGEGYTF. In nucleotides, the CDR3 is TGCGCCAGCAGCCAAGAGCGTCGGGGTGAAGGCTACACCTTC.

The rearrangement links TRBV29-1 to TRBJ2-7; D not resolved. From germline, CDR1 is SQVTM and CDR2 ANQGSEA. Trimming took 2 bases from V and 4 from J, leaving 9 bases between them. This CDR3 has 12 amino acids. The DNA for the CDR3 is TGCAGCGTTGAAACCCTAAGTTACGAGCAGTACTTC. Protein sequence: CSVETLSYEQYF.

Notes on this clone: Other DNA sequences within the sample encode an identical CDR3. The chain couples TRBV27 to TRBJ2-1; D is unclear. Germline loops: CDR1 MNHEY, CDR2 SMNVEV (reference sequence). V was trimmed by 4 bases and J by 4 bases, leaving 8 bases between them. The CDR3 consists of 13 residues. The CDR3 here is CASSSGSYNEQFF. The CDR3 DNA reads TGTGCCAGCAGTTCTGGAAGTTACAATGAGCAGTTCTTC.

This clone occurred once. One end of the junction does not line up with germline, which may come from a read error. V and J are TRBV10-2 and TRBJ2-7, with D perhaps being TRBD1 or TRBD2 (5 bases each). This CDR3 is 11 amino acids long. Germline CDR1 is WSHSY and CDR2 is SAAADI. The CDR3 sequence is CTSGEGWEQYF. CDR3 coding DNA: TGCACCAGTGGAGAGGGGTGGGAGCAGTACTTC.

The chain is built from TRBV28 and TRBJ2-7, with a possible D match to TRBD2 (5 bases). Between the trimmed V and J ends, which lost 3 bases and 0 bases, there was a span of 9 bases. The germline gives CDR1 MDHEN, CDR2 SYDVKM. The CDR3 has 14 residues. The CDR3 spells CASSFSRGSYEQYF. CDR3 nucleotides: TGTGCCAGCAGTTTCTCTCGGGGCTCCTACGAGCAGTACTTC.

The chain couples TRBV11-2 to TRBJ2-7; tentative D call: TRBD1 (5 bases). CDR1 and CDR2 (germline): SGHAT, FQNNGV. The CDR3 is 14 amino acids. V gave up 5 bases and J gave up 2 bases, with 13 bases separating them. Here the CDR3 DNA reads TGTGCCAGCAGCCATGGCAGGGCCACCTACGAGCAGTACTTC. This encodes CASSHGRATYEQYF. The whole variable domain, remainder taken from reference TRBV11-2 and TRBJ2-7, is EAGVAQSPRYKIIEKRQSVAFWCNPISGHATLYWYQQILGQGPKLLIQFQNNGVVDDSQLPKDRFSAERLKGVDSTLKIQPAKLEDSAVYLCASSHGRATYEQYFGPGTRLTVT.

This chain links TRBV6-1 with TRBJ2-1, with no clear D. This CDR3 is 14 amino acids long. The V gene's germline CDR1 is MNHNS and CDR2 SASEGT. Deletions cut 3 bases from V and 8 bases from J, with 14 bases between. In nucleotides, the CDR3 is TGTGCCAGCAGTGACTGGACGTACAATGATGAGCAGTTCTTC. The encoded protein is CASSDWTYNDEQFF.

The CDR3 region is CASSEAGGGYGYTF. The DNA of the CDR3 is TGTGCCAGCAGCGAAGCCGGGGGAGGCTATGGCTACACCTTC. This chain connects TRBV11-2 to TRBJ1-2; TRBD1 is a possible D gene (5 bases). The CDR3 spans 14 residues. V lost 5 bases to trimming and J lost 4 bases, with 14 bases between them. CDR1 is SGHAT, CDR2 FQNNGV, per germline.

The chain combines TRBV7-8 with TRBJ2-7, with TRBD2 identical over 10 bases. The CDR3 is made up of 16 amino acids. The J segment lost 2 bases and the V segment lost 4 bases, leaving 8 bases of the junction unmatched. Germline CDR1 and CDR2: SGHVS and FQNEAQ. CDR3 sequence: CASSSTQLAGPYEQYF. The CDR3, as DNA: TGTGCCAGCAGCTCGACCCAACTAGCGGGACCCTACGAGCAGTACTTC.